This is a list of T cell receptor beta chains from one sample in a study of cytomegalovirus exposure and HLA in healthy donors. TCRdb keeps only in-frame clones here, not all; method: immunoSEQ multiplex PCR. The sample lists 150,000 to 200,000 clones, about 81% occurring once. Input material: PBMCs. The receptor source for this set is a woman under 30 in good health and CMV-seronegative. CDR3s include the opening cysteine and the closing phenylalanine or tryptophan. The D gene is left open where the match is weak. Not every row has a clone size; where given, it reads once, few, many or a size class.

TRBJ1-1,-,-,TRBV10-3,TGTGCCATCAGGTGGGCCGTGGGGCGAGAAACTGAAGCTTTCTTT,CAIRWAVGRETEAFF
TRBJ1-5,-,TRBD1,TRBV27,TGTGCCAGCAGTTTAATCGGGACAGGGGATCAGCCCCAGCATTTT,CASSLIGTGDQPQHF
TRBJ1-2,-,TRBD1,TRBV13,TGTGCCAGCAGCCGGACAGGGTCTAACTATGGCTACACCTTC,CASSRTGSNYGYTF
TRBJ1-4,-,TRBD1,TRBV27,TGTGCCAGCAGTTTATTGGGACAGGGGTTTCGTGAAAAACTGTTTTTT,CASSLLGQGFREKLFF
TRBJ2-7,-,TRBD2,TRBV7-2,TGTGCCAGCAGTTACGCGGGGGTAAACTACGAGCAGTACTTC,CASSYAGVNYEQYF
TRBJ1-2,-,TRBD1,TRBV9,TGTGCCAGCAGCGCTCAGGGGGCAGGTGGCTACACCTTC,CASSAQGAGGYTF
TRBJ2-7,-,TRBD2,TRBV27,TGTGCCAGCAGCAAGGGACTAGCGGGAGGGTCCTACGAGCAGTACTTC,CASSKGLAGGSYEQYF
TRBJ1-5,few,-,TRBV4-1,TGCGCCAGCAGCCAAGATGGGCCCTTCCCTAATCAGCCCCAGCATTTT,CASSQDGPFPNQPQHF
TRBJ2-3,-,TRBD2,TRBV9,TGTGCCAGCAGCGTAGGGGGGACTAGCGCCTCCTTTCTGGCAGATACGCAGTATTTT,CASSVGGTSASFLADTQYF
TRBJ1-5,-,-,TRBV6-5,TGTGCCAGCAGTGACACGACAGTTTATCAGCCCCAGCATTTT,CASSDTTVYQPQHF
TRBJ1-1,-,-,TRBV6-5,TGTGCCAGCAACGACAGAAGCTTGAACACTGAAGCTTTCTTT,CASNDRSLNTEAFF
TRBJ1-4,-,-,TRBV18,TGTGCCAGCTCACCGGGCGAAAAACTGTTTTTT,CASSPGEKLFF
TRBJ1-6,-,-,TRBV9,TGTGCCAGCAGCCACGACAGGCGACCATATAATTCACCCCTCCACTTT,CASSHDRRPYNSPLHF
TRBJ2-7,-,TRBD1,TRBV6-5,TGTGCCAGCAGCCCCGGGACAGGGGACTACGAGCAGTACTTC,CASSPGTGDYEQYF
TRBJ2-1,-,-,TRBV4-1,TGCGCCAGCAGCCAGCGTGGGACACTTGAGCAGTTCTTC,CASSQRGTLEQFF
TRBJ2-2,-,TRBD1,TRBV7-2,TGTGCCAGCAGCGCCGAAGACAGGGCCGGAAACACCGGGGAGCTGTTTTTT,CASSAEDRAGNTGELFF